The TCR beta chain described here comes from a study of blood T cells in healthy people across ages. Germline V gene sequence: CDR1 MNHEY, CDR2 SMNVEV (reference sequence). The CDR3 length is 16 residues. Study-wide results and caveats: It was not possible, with unsorted PBMCs, to conclusively compare naive and antigen-experienced cells. Calculation of diversity from one million T cells yielded estimates considered to be underestimates.

Extraction yielded at least 5 micrograms of total RNA per sample. Turning to this clonotype: Its cognate antigen is unknown. Germline and junction disagree at one end, which may indicate a read error.

Using a J-beta primer mix together with a sample-barcoded 5' primer, a second PCR was run for roughly 6 to 12 cycles. Tags on each cDNA molecule came from a template-switch adaptor with 12 random nucleotides. MiXCR, run by TCRdb on the 5' RACE reads, gives a single entry per CDR3 protein. The sample lists about 640,000 distinct CDR3 sequences; roughly three fifths were seen once. The source is a man aged 55-75 years in good health. Sequences were obtained from blood. The V call is TRBV27, the J call TRBJ1-6; 7 bases line up with TRBD1. The CDR3 is CVSSLRDRPYNSPLHF. CDR3 nucleotide sequence: TGTGTCAGCAGTTTGAGGGACAGACCATATAATTCACCCCTCCACTTT.